A selection of T cell receptor beta chains follows, all from one sample in a study of post-analysis software for immune sequencing data. TCRdb reprocessed the PCR reads via MiXCR and lists one record per CDR3 protein. The data contain some 500,000 distinct CDR3 sequences, around 40% of them singletons. The sequenced material came from blood. The receptors originated from a girl aged 5-17 years with multiple sclerosis. Both conserved end residues are part of each CDR3. A D gene is named only where the DNA matches it firmly. Not all rows give a size; the values are once, few, many and, for expanded clones, a class.

d_call: TRBD2; clone_size: .; j_call: TRBJ2-5; v_call: TRBV19; cdr3_nt: TGTGCCAGTAGTATCTTAGCGGGAGCGGGGGAGCAGTACTTC; cdr3_aa: CASSILAGAGEQYF
d_call: .; clone_size: .; j_call: TRBJ1-2; v_call: TRBV6-6; cdr3_nt: TGTGCCAGCAGCTCCTCCTCGGCCTATGGCTACACCTTC; cdr3_aa: CASSSSSAYGYTF
d_call: .; clone_size: .; j_call: TRBJ1-4; v_call: TRBV28; cdr3_nt: TGTGCCAGCAGCACAAGGTTTCTAGTTTCCACCTTTAATGAAAAACTGTTTTTT; cdr3_aa: CASSTRFLVSTFNEKLFF
d_call: TRBD2; clone_size: few; j_call: TRBJ2-5; v_call: TRBV5-1; cdr3_nt: TGCGCCAGCAGAGGACTAGCGGGCCGGGGGGAGACCCAGTACTTC; cdr3_aa: CASRGLAGRGETQYF
d_call: TRBD1; clone_size: few; j_call: TRBJ1-5; v_call: TRBV20-1; cdr3_nt: TGCAGTGCTAGAGAACAGGGGTTGGATTGGGGGAGCAATCAGCCCCAGCATTTT; cdr3_aa: CSAREQGLDWGSNQPQHF
d_call: .; clone_size: few; j_call: TRBJ1-2; v_call: TRBV27; cdr3_nt: TGTGCCAGCACCAACCCGCGGGAGGGGTACTATGGCTACACCTTC; cdr3_aa: CASTNPREGYYGYTF
d_call: .; clone_size: many; j_call: TRBJ2-3; v_call: TRBV7-2; cdr3_nt: TGTGCCAGCAGCTTAACACCGGGGTGGTCAGATACGCAGTATTTT; cdr3_aa: CASSLTPGWSDTQYF
d_call: .; clone_size: few; j_call: TRBJ2-1; v_call: TRBV20-1; cdr3_nt: TGCAGTGCTCTAGTGAATAGGAGTGAGCAGTTCTTC; cdr3_aa: CSALVNRSEQFF
d_call: TRBD1; clone_size: .; j_call: TRBJ1-1; v_call: TRBV7-9; cdr3_nt: TGTGCCAGCAGCTTGCGACAGGGAGTGGGTACTGAAGCTTTCTTT; cdr3_aa: CASSLRQGVGTEAFF
d_call: TRBD1; clone_size: .; j_call: TRBJ2-5; v_call: TRBV28; cdr3_nt: TGTGCCAGCAGTTTCGGTCCGGGACAGGGGTTGGAGACCCAGTACTTC; cdr3_aa: CASSFGPGQGLETQYF
d_call: .; clone_size: .; j_call: TRBJ2-7; v_call: TRBV20-1; cdr3_nt: TGCAGTGCTAGGTGGAGACAGAATCCTTACGAGCAGTACTTC; cdr3_aa: CSARWRQNPYEQYF
d_call: .; clone_size: .; j_call: TRBJ1-1; v_call: TRBV5-5; cdr3_nt: TGTGCCAGCAGCTCCATGGATCCTACCATACTGAACACTGAAGCTTTCTTT; cdr3_aa: CASSSMDPTILNTEAFF
d_call: TRBD2; clone_size: .; j_call: TRBJ2-2; v_call: TRBV4-1; cdr3_nt: TGCGCCAGCAGCCAGGGACTAGCCTCGAACACCGGGGAGCTGTTTTTT; cdr3_aa: CASSQGLASNTGELFF
d_call: .; clone_size: .; j_call: TRBJ2-2; v_call: TRBV5-1; cdr3_nt: TGCGCCAGCAGCGTGGCTAGCGACCAGAACACCGGGGAGCTGTTTTTT; cdr3_aa: CASSVASDQNTGELFF
d_call: TRBD2; clone_size: .; j_call: TRBJ2-1; v_call: TRBV30; cdr3_nt: TGTGCCTGCACCGGGACTAGCGGGACCAATGGGCAGTTCTTC; cdr3_aa: CACTGTSGTNGQFF
d_call: TRBD1; clone_size: .; j_call: TRBJ2-7; v_call: TRBV6-6; cdr3_nt: TGTGCCAGCAGGGCGACAGGGAATTCCTACGAGCAGTACTTC; cdr3_aa: CASRATGNSYEQYF
d_call: TRBD1; clone_size: .; j_call: TRBJ1-1; v_call: TRBV20-1; cdr3_nt: TGCAGTGCGACACGACAGGGGACAGGGACTGAAGCTTTCTTT; cdr3_aa: CSATRQGTGTEAFF
d_call: TRBD1; clone_size: few; j_call: TRBJ1-2; v_call: TRBV6-5; cdr3_nt: TGTGCCAGCAGTTACTCGACAGGGGGCTATGGCTACACCTTC; cdr3_aa: CASSYSTGGYGYTF
d_call: .; clone_size: .; j_call: TRBJ1-5; v_call: TRBV29-1; cdr3_nt: TGCAGCGCTGGGGGGGACGGACTAAATCAGCCCCAGCATTTT; cdr3_aa: CSAGGDGLNQPQHF
d_call: .; clone_size: .; j_call: TRBJ1-2; v_call: TRBV4-1; cdr3_nt: TGCGCCAGCAGCCAAGGGGGGGGGACCGCCTATGGCTACACCTTC; cdr3_aa: CASSQGGGTAYGYTF
d_call: TRBD1; clone_size: .; j_call: TRBJ1-1; v_call: TRBV12-3/TRBV12-4; cdr3_nt: TGTGCCAGCACGGGACAGGGGAACACTGAAGCTTTCTTT; cdr3_aa: CASTGQGNTEAFF
d_call: TRBD1; clone_size: .; j_call: TRBJ2-1; v_call: TRBV25-1; cdr3_nt: TGTGCCAGCAATAGGGACAGGGGCAATGAGCAGTTCTTC; cdr3_aa: CASNRDRGNEQFF
d_call: .; clone_size: .; j_call: TRBJ1-4; v_call: TRBV7-9; cdr3_nt: TGTGCCAGCAGCCTACAAGGGAGTAGCGGTAATGAAAAACTGTTTTTT; cdr3_aa: CASSLQGSSGNEKLFF
d_call: .; clone_size: once; j_call: TRBJ2-1; v_call: TRBV12-5; cdr3_nt: TGTGCTAGTGGTTTGACGAATGAGCAGTTCTTC; cdr3_aa: CASGLTNEQFF
d_call: TRBD2; clone_size: .; j_call: TRBJ2-1; v_call: TRBV24-1; cdr3_nt: TGTGCCACCGGGGGGGACAATGAGCAGTTCTTC; cdr3_aa: CATGGDNEQFF
d_call: .; clone_size: few; j_call: TRBJ2-7; v_call: TRBV29-1; cdr3_nt: TGCAGCGTTAGTGACAGGATCTCCTACGAGCAGTACTTC; cdr3_aa: CSVSDRISYEQYF
d_call: .; clone_size: .; j_call: TRBJ2-7; v_call: TRBV12-3/TRBV12-4; cdr3_nt: TGTGCCAGCTTGGGCAAGAACTACGAGCAGTACTTC; cdr3_aa: CASLGKNYEQYF
d_call: .; clone_size: many; j_call: TRBJ1-2; v_call: TRBV9; cdr3_nt: TGTGCCAGCAGCGTAGGGTCTAACTATGGCTACACCTTC; cdr3_aa: CASSVGSNYGYTF
d_call: .; clone_size: .; j_call: TRBJ2-5; v_call: TRBV5-1; cdr3_nt: TGCGCCAGCACCCGCCTTCTAGCGACCCAAGAGACCCAGTACTTC; cdr3_aa: CASTRLLATQETQYF
d_call: TRBD1; clone_size: .; j_call: TRBJ2-1; v_call: TRBV28; cdr3_nt: TGTGCCAGCAGTTTGCCGCAACATACAGGGGCTTCCTACAATGAGCAGTTCTTC; cdr3_aa: CASSLPQHTGASYNEQFF
d_call: .; clone_size: .; j_call: TRBJ2-5; v_call: TRBV7-2; cdr3_nt: TGTGCCAGCAGCCCCGGGGAGCGCGCACAGTACTTC; cdr3_aa: CASSPGERAQYF
d_call: .; clone_size: .; j_call: TRBJ2-3; v_call: TRBV20-1; cdr3_nt: TGCAGTGCTAGAGAGGATGGGAGGAGTGAGGATACGCAGTATTTT; cdr3_aa: CSAREDGRSEDTQYF
d_call: .; clone_size: .; j_call: TRBJ2-1; v_call: TRBV27; cdr3_nt: TGTGCCAGCAGTTTAGGGGGAGTAGTTAATGAGCAGTTCTTC; cdr3_aa: CASSLGGVVNEQFF
d_call: .; clone_size: .; j_call: TRBJ2-3; v_call: TRBV4-2; cdr3_nt: TGTGCCAGCAGCGGAGGGGTAACACCAAGCACAGATACGCAGTATTTT; cdr3_aa: CASSGGVTPSTDTQYF
d_call: TRBD2; clone_size: .; j_call: TRBJ2-3; v_call: TRBV7-2; cdr3_nt: TGTGCCAGCAGCTTAGTAATAGCGGGAGGAGGGAGCACAGATACGCAGTATTTT; cdr3_aa: CASSLVIAGGGSTDTQYF
d_call: .; clone_size: .; j_call: TRBJ1-6; v_call: TRBV6-2/TRBV6-3; cdr3_nt: TGTGCCAGCAGTTACTCGAGTCGTTCGGATTCACCCCTCCACTTT; cdr3_aa: CASSYSSRSDSPLHF
d_call: .; clone_size: .; j_call: TRBJ2-7; v_call: TRBV20-1; cdr3_nt: TGCAGTGCTAGACCCACAAGATTCTACGAGCAGTACTTC; cdr3_aa: CSARPTRFYEQYF